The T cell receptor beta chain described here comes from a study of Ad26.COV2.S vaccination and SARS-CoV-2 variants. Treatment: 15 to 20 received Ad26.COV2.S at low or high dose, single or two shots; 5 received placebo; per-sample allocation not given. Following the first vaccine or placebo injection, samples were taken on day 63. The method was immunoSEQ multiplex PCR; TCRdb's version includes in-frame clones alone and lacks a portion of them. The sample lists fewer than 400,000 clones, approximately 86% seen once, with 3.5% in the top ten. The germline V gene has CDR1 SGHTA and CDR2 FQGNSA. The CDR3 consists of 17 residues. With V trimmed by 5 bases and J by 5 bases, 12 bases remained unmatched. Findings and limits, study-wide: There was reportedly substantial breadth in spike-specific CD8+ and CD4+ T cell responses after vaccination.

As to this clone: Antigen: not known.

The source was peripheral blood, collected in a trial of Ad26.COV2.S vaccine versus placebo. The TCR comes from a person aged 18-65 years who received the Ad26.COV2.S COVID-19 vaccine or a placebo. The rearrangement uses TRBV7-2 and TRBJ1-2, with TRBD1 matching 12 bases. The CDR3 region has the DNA TGTGCCAGCAGCGCGTCCCGGGACAGGGGGCATGGGTATGGCTACACCTTC. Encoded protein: CASSASRDRGHGYGYTF.